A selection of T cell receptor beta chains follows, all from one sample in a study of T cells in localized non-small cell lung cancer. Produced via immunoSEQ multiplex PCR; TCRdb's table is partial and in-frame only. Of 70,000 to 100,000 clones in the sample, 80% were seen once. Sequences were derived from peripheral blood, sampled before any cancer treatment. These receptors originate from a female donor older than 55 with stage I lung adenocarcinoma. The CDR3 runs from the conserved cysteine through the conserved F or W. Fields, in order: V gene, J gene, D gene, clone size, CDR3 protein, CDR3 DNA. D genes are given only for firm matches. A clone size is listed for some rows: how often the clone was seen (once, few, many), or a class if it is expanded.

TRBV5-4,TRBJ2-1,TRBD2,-,CASSGSGRAQSSYNEQFF,TGTGCCAGCAGCGGGAGCGGGAGGGCCCAAAGTTCCTACAATGAGCAGTTCTTC
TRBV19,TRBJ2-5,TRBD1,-,CATAGTGGGRETQYF,TGTGCCACCGCCGGGACAGGAGGCGGAAGAGAGACCCAGTACTTC
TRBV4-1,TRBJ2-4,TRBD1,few,CASSQGDSFENIQYF,TGCGCCAGCAGCCAAGGGGACAGCTTCGAGAACATTCAGTACTTC
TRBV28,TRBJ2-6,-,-,CASRKQGGSGANVLTF,TGTGCCAGCAGGAAACAGGGAGGTTCTGGGGCCAACGTCCTGACTTTC
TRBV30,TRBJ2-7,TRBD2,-,CAWSVGGSAYEQYF,TGTGCCTGGAGTGTAGGCGGGAGTGCCTACGAGCAGTACTTC
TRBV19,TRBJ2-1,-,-,CASLTPGGGYEQFF,TGTGCCAGCCTGACCCCCGGGGGAGGTTATGAGCAGTTCTTC
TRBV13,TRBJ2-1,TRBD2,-,CASSLILAGGSEQFF,TGTGCCAGCAGCTTAATTCTAGCGGGAGGCAGTGAGCAGTTCTTC
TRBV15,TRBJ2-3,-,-,CATSREGGRYTDTQYF,TGTGCCACCAGCAGAGAAGGCGGGCGATACACAGATACGCAGTATTTT
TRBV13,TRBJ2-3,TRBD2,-,CASSPGTSARTDTQYF,TGTGCCAGCAGCCCCGGGACTAGCGCACGCACAGATACGCAGTATTTT
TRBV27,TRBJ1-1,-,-,CASSLASRGGTTEAFF,TGTGCCAGCAGTTTAGCGTCCAGGGGAGGAACCACTGAAGCTTTCTTT
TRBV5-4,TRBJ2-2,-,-,CASSLWGRGTGELFF,TGTGCCAGCAGCTTGTGGGGGCGCGGGACCGGGGAGCTGTTTTTT
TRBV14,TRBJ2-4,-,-,CASSQAYIQYF,TGTGCCAGCAGCCAAGCCTACATTCAGTACTTC
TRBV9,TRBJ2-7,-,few,CASSADTDSYEQYF,TGTGCCAGCAGCGCGGACACGGATTCCTACGAGCAGTACTTC
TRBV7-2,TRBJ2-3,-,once,CASSVRDLQTDTQYF,TGTGCCAGCAGCGTCCGGGACCTACAGACAGATACGCAGTATTTT
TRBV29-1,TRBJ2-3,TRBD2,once,CSVVGLREGTDTQYF,TGCAGCGTTGTGGGTCTACGGGAGGGCACAGATACGCAGTATTTT
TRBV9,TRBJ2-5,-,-,CASSATGLETQYF,TGTGCCAGCAGCGCCACAGGATTAGAGACCCAGTACTTC
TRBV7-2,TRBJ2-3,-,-,CASSLVAKNTDTQYF,TGTGCCAGCAGCTTAGTGGCGAAGAACACAGATACGCAGTATTTT
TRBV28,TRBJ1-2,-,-,CASSPQENYGYTF,TGTGCCAGCAGTCCACAGGAAAACTATGGCTACACCTTC
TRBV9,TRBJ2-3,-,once,CASSVSLEGTQYF,TGTGCCAGCAGCGTATCTCTAGAGGGCACGCAGTATTTT
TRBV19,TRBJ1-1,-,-,CASSIPLNTEAFF,TGTGCCAGTAGTATACCATTGAACACTGAAGCTTTCTTT